This TCR beta chain came from a study of T cell repertoires in breast cancer. Study results and caveats: Varied nucleotide sequences encoding shared TCRs suggest antigen-driven selection and expansion.

An expanded emulsion RT-PCR with primers for all TCR V genes paired CD8+ T cell chains. This clonotype was seen ten or more times. Its antigen is undetermined. Looked up from germline, CDR1 is MNHEY and CDR2 is SMNVEV (reference sequence). The CDR3 contains 14 residues. Trimming removed 1 base from V and 0 bases from J, with 6 bases in between. Unpaired genes were suppressed by blocking oligonucleotides during a second nested PCR. MiXCR was run by TCRdb on the emulsion pairing reads, yielding one entry per CDR3 protein. The table lists around 43,000 distinct CDR3 sequences, roughly 42% of them singletons.

The sample taken for sequencing was CD8+ T cells. The TCR was taken from a pool of human donors with breast cancer or a healthy control (not recorded which). The chain has TRBV27 and TRBJ2-5; unclear D gene. CDR3: CASSLYGNQETQYF. CDR3 sequence (DNA): TGTGCCAGCAGTTTATATGGGAACCAAGAGACCCAGTACTTC.